These 14 T cell receptor beta chains came from one sample sequenced in a study of shared T cell receptors in the human thymus. Here immunoSEQ multiplex PCR was the method, and the copy in TCRdb shows in-frame clones only, minus some. The sample shows about 380,000 clones, approximately 95% of them seen only once. Sequencing was done on a sample of thymocytes. The receptors come from a human donor.

This clone has a single count. This chain connects TRBV27 to TRBJ1-6; 12 bases align to TRBD1. The germline CDR1 and CDR2 sequences are MNHEY and SMNVEV (reference sequence). With V trimmed by 6 bases and J by 6 bases, 3 bases remained unmatched. CDR3 length equals 15 residues. This CDR3 is CASSPGQGANSPLHF. Written as DNA, the CDR3 is TGTGCCAGCAGCCCGGGACAGGGGGCTAATTCACCCCTCCACTTT.

The chain combines TRBV7-2 with TRBJ2-1, with 11 bases identical to TRBD2. The CDR3 length is 17 residues. The trim removed 5 bases at V and 6 bases at J, leaving 12 bases unmatched. The germline gives CDR1 SGHTA, CDR2 FQGNSA. CDR3 sequence reads: CASSPEGRGLAANEQFF. CDR3 in DNA: TGTGCCAGCAGCCCCGAGGGTAGGGGACTAGCGGCCAATGAGCAGTTCTTC.

This chain links TRBV18 with TRBJ2-7, with no clear D. Trimming left V 1 base short and J 0 bases short, with 10 bases between. There are 15 residues in the CDR3. The germline V gene has CDR1 KGHSH and CDR2 LQKENI. Written as DNA, the CDR3 is TGTGCCAGCTCACCACGCGCACACCACTCCTACGAGCAGTACTTC. Translating gives CASSPRAHHSYEQYF.

The chain uses TRBV30 and TRBJ1-4; tentatively, D is TRBD1 (6 bases). This CDR3 is 16 amino acids long. The V and J ends lost 0 bases and 0 bases respectively, with 11 bases between them. Germline loops: CDR1 GTSNPN, CDR2 SVGIG (reference sequence). CDR3 amino acids: CAWSVRQGTTNEKLFF. The DNA of the CDR3 is TGTGCCTGGAGTGTACGTCAGGGGACAACTAATGAAAAACTGTTTTTT.

On this clone: The sample has other DNA sequences that encode this CDR3 too. This rearrangement joins TRBV5-6 to TRBJ1-2; possible D gene TRBD1, 5 bases. Trimming removed 2 bases at V and 5 bases at J, with 10 bases between. This CDR3 comprises 13 residues. Germline lookup yields CDR1 SGHDT and CDR2 YYEEEE. The CDR3 DNA follows: TGTGCCAGCAGCTTCCAGGGATTATATGGCTACACCTTC. It specifies CASSFQGLYGYTF.

The chain is built from TRBV7-2 and TRBJ2-5; 7 positions agree with TRBD2. V lost 6 bases to trimming and J lost 2 bases; unmatched junction nucleotides: 15. The germline V gene encodes CDR1 SGHTA and CDR2 FQGNSA. CDR3 length: 17 amino acids. The CDR3 loop is CASRKCSGGRSQETQYF. CDR3 coding DNA: TGTGCCAGCAGAAAATGTTCCGGCGGGAGATCGCAAGAGACCCAGTACTTC.

The V and J genes are TRBV27 and TRBJ2-5; D possibly corresponds to TRBD2 (5 bases). V dropped 2 bases and J dropped 5 bases, with 21 bases sitting between them. Germline CDR1 reads MNHEY; CDR2 reads SMNVEV (reference sequence). The length of the CDR3 is 17 residues. The CDR3 DNA is TGTGCCAGCAGTTTAAGGACTGGTCAAACTACGGGGGAGACCCAGTACTTC. Amino acids: CASSLRTGQTTGETQYF.

The chain links TRBV28 to TRBJ2-4, with 11 positions matching TRBD1. The CDR3 is 14 residues long. V lost 4 bases and J lost 6; bases outside the gene matches: 2. Germline values: CDR1 MDHEN, CDR2 SYDVKM. CDR3 nucleotide sequence: TGTGCCAGCAGTTCGGGGACAGGGGGAAACATTCAGTACTTC. Its protein product is CASSSGTGGNIQYF.

The V call is TRBV2, the J call TRBJ1-5; maybe TRBD1 (5 bases). Germline V lookup: CDR1 SNHLY, CDR2 FYNNEI. The V gene lost 2 bases and the J gene lost 5 bases, with 13 bases spanning the gap. The CDR3 covers 15 residues. CDR3 in amino acids: CASSERGVGDQPQHF. The DNA for the CDR3 is TGTGCCAGCAGTGAAAGGGGCGTTGGGGATCAGCCCCAGCATTTT.

The genes are TRBV6-6 and TRBJ1-5, with a weak D call TRBD1 (6 bases). This CDR3 is 16 amino acids long. Germline loops: CDR1 MNHNY, CDR2 SVGAGI (reference sequence). Trimming removed 5 bases from V and 2 bases from J, with 16 bases in between. The CDR3 DNA is TGTGCCAGCAGTACCCCCTCAGGGGCAGGCAATCAGCCCCAGCATTTT. It yields the protein CASSTPSGAGNQPQHF.

The V gene is TRBV20-1, the J gene TRBJ2-3; a possible D gene is TRBD1 (6 bases). The CDR3 is 9 amino acids. CDR1 is DFQATT and CDR2 is SNEGSKA in the germline V gene (reference sequence). CDR3 DNA: TGCAGGGGGGCACATACGCAGTATTTT. Translation: CRGAHTQYF.

The chain is built from TRBV11-3 and TRBJ2-5; D gene unclear. The CDR3 spans 11 residues. Germline V gene data show CDR1 as SGHNT and CDR2 as YENEEA. The V and J ends lost 5 bases and 7 bases respectively, with 8 bases between them. The CDR3 coding sequence is TGTGCCAGCAGCGGTGAAGGGACCCAGTACTTC. It translates to CASSGEGTQYF.

As DNA, the CDR3 is TGTGCCAGCTCACTCAAGGGACTCCCTAGCCGGCAGTACTTC. Its protein is CASSLKGLPSRQYF. V gene TRBV18 combines with J gene TRBJ2-7; tentatively, D is TRBD2 (6 bases). The length of the CDR3 is 14 residues. Germline V gene data show CDR1 as KGHSH and CDR2 as LQKENI. The V end was cut by 4 bases, the J end by 9 bases, with 19 bases between.

V is TRBV15 and J is TRBJ2-4, with D perhaps given as TRBD1 or TRBD2 (5 bases each). The CDR3 is 16 residues long. V dropped 0 bases and J dropped 1 base, with 10 bases sitting between them. Looked up from germline, CDR1 is LNHNV and CDR2 is YYDKDF (reference sequence). The CDR3 DNA reads TGTGCCACCAGCAGAGATCCCAGGGAGGCCAAAAACATTCAGTACTTC. Its translation is CATSRDPREAKNIQYF.